The 25 T cell receptor beta chains below come from one sample, sequenced in a study of CXCR3-negative and CXCR3-positive naive CD8 T cells. General study results and limits: The study found more hydrophobic TRB CDR3s in CXCR3-positive naive cells than in CXCR3-negative naive cells.

These receptors' targets are unknown. The authors prepared UMI-labeled TRB cDNA libraries by 5' RACE. After re-calling the 5' RACE reads, TCRdb lists one entry per CDR3 protein, DNA absent. The listing records over 70,000 distinct CDR3 sequences. The specimen sequenced was naive CXCR3+ CD8+ T cells from blood. Indicated subset: CD45RO-CCR7+CD27+CD95- naive CD8+ T cells expressing CXCR3 (TNR3+). Receptor source: a human donor in good health. Some clones in this sample may be carry-over from other donors' samples.

The rearrangement uses TRBV20-1 and TRBJ2-1. CDR3 size: 17 residues. Looked up from germline, CDR1 is DFQATT and CDR2 is SNEGSKA (reference sequence). The CDR3 sequence is CSAREEFRSWSYNEQFF.

The CDR3 region is CASSLAADGAYEQYF. The genes are TRBV11-2 and TRBJ2-7. CDR3 length: 15 residues. Germline loops: CDR1 SGHAT, CDR2 FQNNGV.

The rearrangement links TRBV30 to TRBJ1-1. The CDR3 is made up of 11 amino acids. Germline values: CDR1 GTSNPN, CDR2 SVGIG (reference sequence). The CDR3 sequence is CAWSLDTEAFF.

The chain couples TRBV3-1 to TRBJ2-7. This CDR3 spans 11 amino acids. Germline CDR1 reads LGHDT; CDR2 reads YNNKEL (reference sequence). The CDR3: CASSQGLEQYF.

The rearrangement joins TRBV28 to TRBJ2-7. Germline CDR1 is MDHEN and CDR2 is SYDVKM. CDR3 length: 11 residues. CDR3 sequence: CASSFNHEQYF.

This chain connects TRBV7-3 to TRBJ2-1; as DNA is missing, the TRBD1 call by TCRdb cannot be tested. This CDR3 has 14 residues. In germline, CDR1 is SGHTA, CDR2 FQGTGA. This chain's CDR3 is CASSLTYSGNEQFF.

J is TRBJ1-1 and V is TRBV4-2. Germline CDR1 and CDR2: LGHNA and YNFKEQ. The CDR3 length is 15 residues. CDR3 residues: CASSQDRGTNTEAFF.

The CDR3 loop is CASSQAQGLAKNIQYF. This chain uses TRBV14 with TRBJ2-4; TCRdb selects TRBD2, and the lack of DNA leaves this call unchecked. Germline values: CDR1 SGHDN, CDR2 FVKESK. The CDR3 is made up of 16 amino acids.

V gene TRBV6-5 combines with J gene TRBJ1-5. CDR3 length equals 13 residues. The germline CDR1 and CDR2 sequences are MNHEY and SVGAGI. CDR3 sequence: CASSYGQTQPQHF.

V and J are TRBV28 and TRBJ2-7; there is no DNA to check the TCRdb D call of TRBD1. This CDR3 has 14 amino acids. From germline, CDR1 is MDHEN and CDR2 SYDVKM. The CDR3 spells CASITTGRAYEQYF.

CDR3 residues: CASSLLGTGTEAFF. The chain has TRBV7-6 and TRBJ1-1; TCRdb designates TRBD1, a call that cannot be tested without DNA. CDR3 length: 14 residues. The germline CDR1 and CDR2 sequences are SGHVS and FNYEAQ.

V gene TRBV10-3 combines with J gene TRBJ2-2. The CDR3 is 14 amino acids. From germline, CDR1 is ENHRY and CDR2 SYGVKD. CDR3: CAISEIWMAGELFF.

The chain has TRBV3-1 and TRBJ2-1; the TCRdb D gene call, TRBD2, has no DNA to confirm it. The CDR3 extends over 19 amino acids. Per the germline V gene, CDR1 is LGHDT and CDR2 is YNNKEL (reference sequence). The CDR3 region is CASSQEGVSGRASYNEQFF.

The chain joins TRBV12-3 or TRBV12-4 to TRBJ2-5; without DNA, the TCRdb call of TRBD1 cannot be checked. The CDR3 has 16 residues. Here the CDR3 reads CASTSQGQGAGETQYF.

V and J are TRBV4-2 and TRBJ2-7. The CDR3 sequence is 14 residues long. From germline, CDR1 is LGHNA and CDR2 YNFKEQ. CDR3 sequence reads: CASSQAQGSYEQYF.

The J gene is TRBJ2-7, the V gene TRBV28. The V gene's germline CDR1 is MDHEN and CDR2 SYDVKM. The CDR3 runs to 14 residues. CDR3: CASSPRLLSYEQYF.

CDR3 region: CATGDGTYEQYF. This rearrangement joins TRBV28 to TRBJ2-7; TCRdb outputs TRBD1, but without DNA this stays unchecked. Germline CDR1 is MDHEN and CDR2 is SYDVKM. The CDR3 loop spans 12 amino acids.

V usage is TRBV5-6 and J usage is TRBJ2-5. The CDR3 totals 14 residues. Germline CDR1 SGHDT, CDR2 YYEEEE. CDR3 loop: CASSLGGVDETQYF.

The J gene is TRBJ2-1, the V gene TRBV9; TCRdb selects TRBD2, and the lack of DNA leaves this call unchecked. Germline V CDR1 and CDR2: SGDLS, YYNGEE. CDR3 length: 11 residues. The CDR3 spells CASSPGLEQFF.

The gene calls are TRBV7-9 and TRBJ1-1; the TCRdb call, TRBD1, lacks DNA for checking. The CDR3 is 16 residues long. Looked up from germline, CDR1 is SEHNR and CDR2 is FQNEAQ (reference sequence). The chain's CDR3 is CASSVLRGFMNTEAFF. Variable domain in full (rest from reference TRBV7-9 and TRBJ1-1): DTGVSQNPRHKITKRGQNVTFRCDPISEHNRLYWYRQTLGQGPEFLTYFQNEAQLEKSRLLSDRFSAERPKGSFSTLEIQRTEQGDSAMYLCASSVLRGFMNTEAFFGQGTRLTVV.

The rearrangement links TRBV7-9 to TRBJ2-6. Germline CDR1 is SEHNR and CDR2 is FQNEAQ (reference sequence). There are 15 residues in the CDR3. The CDR3 sequence is CASSLDPTGANVLTF.

The V and J genes are TRBV29-1 and TRBJ1-3; TCRdb calls TRBD1, which cannot be checked without DNA. The CDR3 has 15 amino acids. Germline loops: CDR1 SQVTM, CDR2 ANQGSEA. The CDR3 loop reads CSVEDSTGFGNTIYF.

Here the CDR3 reads CSVEDLQSYEQYF. The chain couples TRBV29-1 to TRBJ2-7. Germline values: CDR1 SQVTM, CDR2 ANQGSEA. There are 13 residues in the CDR3.

The J gene is TRBJ2-3, the V gene TRBV20-1; TCRdb proposes TRBD2, but this gene call is untestable without DNA. Germline V CDR1 and CDR2: DFQATT, SNEGSKA (reference sequence). The CDR3 runs to 14 residues. CDR3 in amino acids: CSADDSGESDTQYF.

This chain joins TRBV5-8 and TRBJ2-7. The CDR3 is 13 amino acids. The germline V gene has CDR1 SGHTS and CDR2 YDEGEE. CDR3 amino acids: CASSSRATYEQYF. Full variable domain (remainder filled in from reference TRBV5-8 and TRBJ2-7): EAGVTQSPTHLIKTRGQQATLRCSPISGHTSVYWYQQALGLGLQFLLWYDEGEERNRGNFPPRFSGRQFPNYSSELNVNALELEDSALYLCASSSRATYEQYFGPGTRLTVT.